This T cell receptor (beta chain) was documented in a study of T-cell reconstitution after alpha-beta-depleted transplantation in children. Preparation of the TCRbeta library involved a method that used unique molecular identifiers. TCRdb independently ran MiXCR on the PCR reads; one entry per CDR3 protein. The data hold around 370,000 distinct CDR3 sequences, with under 13% observed a single time. This CDR3 is 13 amino acids long. V was clipped by 3 bases and J by 4 bases, with 7 bases between them. This clonotype was detected ten times or more. The rearrangement joins TRBV12-3 or TRBV12-4 to TRBJ2-1; maybe TRBD1 (6 bases). Sample: PBMCs from the stem cell graft donor, taken from the stem cell graft. This TCR came from a human donor who donated a stem cell graft to a child with acute lymphoblastic leukemia. DNA of the CDR3: TGTGCCAGCAGTTTTCAGGGGTACAATGAGCAGTTCTTC. Translated: CASSFQGYNEQFF.